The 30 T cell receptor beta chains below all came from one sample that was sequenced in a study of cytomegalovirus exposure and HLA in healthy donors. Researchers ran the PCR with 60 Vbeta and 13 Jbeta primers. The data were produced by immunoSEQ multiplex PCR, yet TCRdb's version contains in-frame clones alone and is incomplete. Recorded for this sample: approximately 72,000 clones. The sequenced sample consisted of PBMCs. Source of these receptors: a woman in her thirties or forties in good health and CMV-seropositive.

The CDR3 region has the DNA TGTGCCAGTTCCGACGAGCAGTACTTC. This codes for CASSDEQYF. The rearrangement links TRBV6-5 to TRBJ2-7; no clear D gene. There are 9 residues in the CDR3. V gave up 9 bases and J gave up 5 bases, with 5 bases separating them. CDR1 is MNHEY, CDR2 SVGAGI, per germline.

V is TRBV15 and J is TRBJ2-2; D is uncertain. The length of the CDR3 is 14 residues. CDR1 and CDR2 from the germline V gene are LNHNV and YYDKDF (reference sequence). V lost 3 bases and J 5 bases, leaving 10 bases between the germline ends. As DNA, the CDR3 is TGTGCCACCAGCAGGAACGCCGGGACCGGGGAGCTGTTTTTT. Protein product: CATSRNAGTGELFF. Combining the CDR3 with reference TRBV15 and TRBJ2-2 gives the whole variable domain DAMVIQNPRYQVTQFGKPVTLSCSQTLNHNVMYWYQQKSSQAPKLLFHYYDKDFNNEADTPDNFQSRRPNTSFCFLDIRSPGLGDTAMYLCATSRNAGTGELFFGEGSRLTVL.

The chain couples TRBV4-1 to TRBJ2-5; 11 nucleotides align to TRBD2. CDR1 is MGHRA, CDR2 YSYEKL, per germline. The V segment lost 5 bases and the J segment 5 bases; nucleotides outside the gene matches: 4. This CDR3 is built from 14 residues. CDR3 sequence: CASSALAGGETQYF. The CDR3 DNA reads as TGCGCCAGCAGCGCCCTAGCGGGAGGTGAGACCCAGTACTTC.

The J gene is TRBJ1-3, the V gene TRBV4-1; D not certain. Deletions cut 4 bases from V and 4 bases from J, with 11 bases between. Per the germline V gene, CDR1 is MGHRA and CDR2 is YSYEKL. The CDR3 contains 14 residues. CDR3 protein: CASSPVPGGNTIYF. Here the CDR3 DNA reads TGCGCCAGCAGCCCCGTCCCGGGAGGAAACACCATATATTTT.

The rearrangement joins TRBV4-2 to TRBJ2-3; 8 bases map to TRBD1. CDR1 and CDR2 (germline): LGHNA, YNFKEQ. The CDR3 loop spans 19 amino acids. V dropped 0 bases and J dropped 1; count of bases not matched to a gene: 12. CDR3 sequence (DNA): TGTGCCAGCAGCCAAGACTGGACAGGGCGGGGTATAGGCACAGATACGCAGTATTTT. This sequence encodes CASSQDWTGRGIGTDTQYF.

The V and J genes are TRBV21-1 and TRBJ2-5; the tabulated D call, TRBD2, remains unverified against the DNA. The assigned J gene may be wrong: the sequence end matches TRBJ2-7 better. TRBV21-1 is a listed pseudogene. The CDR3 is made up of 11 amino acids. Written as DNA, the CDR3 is TGTGCCAGCATGTCCCCCTACGAGCAGTACTTC. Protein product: CASMSPYEQYF.

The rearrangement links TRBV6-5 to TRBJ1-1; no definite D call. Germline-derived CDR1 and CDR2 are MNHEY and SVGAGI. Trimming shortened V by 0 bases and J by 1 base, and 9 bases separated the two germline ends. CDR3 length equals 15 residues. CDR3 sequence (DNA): TGTGCCAGCAGTTACTCGAGGATTGGGAACACTGAAGCTTTCTTT. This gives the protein CASSYSRIGNTEAFF.

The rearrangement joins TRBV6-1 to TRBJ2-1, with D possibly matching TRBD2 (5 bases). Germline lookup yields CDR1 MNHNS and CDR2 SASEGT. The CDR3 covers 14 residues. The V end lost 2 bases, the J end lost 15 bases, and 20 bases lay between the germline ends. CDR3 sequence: CASSEKLGASRGFF. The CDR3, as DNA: TGTGCCAGCAGTGAAAAATTAGGCGCCTCACGGGGGTTCTTC.

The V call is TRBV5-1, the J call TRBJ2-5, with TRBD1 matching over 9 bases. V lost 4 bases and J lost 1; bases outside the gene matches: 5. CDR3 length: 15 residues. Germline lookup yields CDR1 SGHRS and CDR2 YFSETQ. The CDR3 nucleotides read TGCGCCAGCAGCCGGGGACAGGGCTTCCAAGAGACCCAGTACTTC. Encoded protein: CASSRGQGFQETQYF.

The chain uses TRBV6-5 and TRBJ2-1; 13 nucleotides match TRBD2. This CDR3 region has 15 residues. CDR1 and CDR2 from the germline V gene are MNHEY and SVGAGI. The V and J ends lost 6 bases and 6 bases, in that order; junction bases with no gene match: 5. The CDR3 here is CASRDTSGGANEQFF. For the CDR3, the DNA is TGTGCCAGCAGGGATACTAGCGGGGGGGCCAATGAGCAGTTCTTC.

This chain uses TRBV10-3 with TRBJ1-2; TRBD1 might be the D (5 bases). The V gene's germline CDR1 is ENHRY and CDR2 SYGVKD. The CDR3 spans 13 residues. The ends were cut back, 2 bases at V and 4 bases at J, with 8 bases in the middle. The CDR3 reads CAISEDSRYGYTF. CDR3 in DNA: TGTGCCATCAGTGAGGACAGCCGCTATGGCTACACCTTC.

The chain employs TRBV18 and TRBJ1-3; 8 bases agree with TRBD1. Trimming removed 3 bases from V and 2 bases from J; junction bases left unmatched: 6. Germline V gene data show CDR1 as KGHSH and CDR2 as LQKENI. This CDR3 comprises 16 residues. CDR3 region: CASSPGGQGAGNTIYF. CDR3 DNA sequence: TGTGCCAGCTCACCCGGCGGACAGGGCGCTGGAAACACCATATATTTT. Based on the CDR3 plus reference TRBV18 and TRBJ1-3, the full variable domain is NAGVMQNPRHLVRRRGQEARLRCSPMKGHSHVYWYRQLPEEGLKFMVYLQKENIIDESGMPKERFSAEFPKEGPSILRIQQVVRGDSAAYFCASSPGGQGAGNTIYFGEGSWLTVV.

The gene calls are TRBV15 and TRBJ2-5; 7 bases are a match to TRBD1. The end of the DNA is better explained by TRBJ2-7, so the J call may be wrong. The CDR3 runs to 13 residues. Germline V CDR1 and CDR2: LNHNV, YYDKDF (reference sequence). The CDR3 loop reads CATSRGYRGEQYF. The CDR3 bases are TGTGCCACCAGCAGAGGTTACAGGGGCGAGCAGTACTTC.

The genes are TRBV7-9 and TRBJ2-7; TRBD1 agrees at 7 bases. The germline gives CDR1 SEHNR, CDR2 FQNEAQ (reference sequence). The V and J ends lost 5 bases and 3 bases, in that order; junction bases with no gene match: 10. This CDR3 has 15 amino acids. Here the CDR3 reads CASSPTGTVLYEQYF. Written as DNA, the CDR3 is TGTGCCAGCAGCCCTACCGGGACAGTCCTCTACGAGCAGTACTTC.

The chain's CDR3 is CASSSGQDPREQYF. Written as DNA, the CDR3 is TGTGCCAGCAGTTCCGGACAGGATCCAAGGGAGCAGTACTTC. The rearrangement links TRBV28 to TRBJ2-7; 7 positions match TRBD1. V trimming: 4 bases; J trimming: 7 bases; junction bases outside the gene matches: 10. Germline lookup yields CDR1 MDHEN and CDR2 SYDVKM. The CDR3 is 14 amino acids.

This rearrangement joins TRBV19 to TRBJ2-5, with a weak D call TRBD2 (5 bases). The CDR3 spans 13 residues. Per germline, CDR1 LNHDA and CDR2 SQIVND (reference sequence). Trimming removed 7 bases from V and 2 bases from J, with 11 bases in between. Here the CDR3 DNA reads TGTGCCAGTAAAATTGGAGGACAAGAGACCCAGTACTTC. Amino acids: CASKIGGQETQYF. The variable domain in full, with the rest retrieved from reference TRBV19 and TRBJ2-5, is DGGITQSPKYLFRKEGQNVTLSCEQNLNHDAMYWYRQDPGQGLRLIYYSQIVNDFQKGDIAEGYSVSREKKESFPLTVTSAQKNPTAFYLCASKIGGQETQYFGPGTRLLVL.

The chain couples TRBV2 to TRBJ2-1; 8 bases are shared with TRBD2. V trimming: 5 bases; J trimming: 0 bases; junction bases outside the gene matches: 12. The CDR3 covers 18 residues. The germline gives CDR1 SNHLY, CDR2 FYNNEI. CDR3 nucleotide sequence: TGTGCCAGCAGTCCTTCTAGCGGGCGGCTTAGCTCCTACAATGAGCAGTTCTTC. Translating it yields CASSPSSGRLSSYNEQFF.

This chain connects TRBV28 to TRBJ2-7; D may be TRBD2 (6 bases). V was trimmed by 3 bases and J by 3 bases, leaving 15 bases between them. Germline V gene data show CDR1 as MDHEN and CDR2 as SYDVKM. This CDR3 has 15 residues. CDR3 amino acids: CASSFLSSGNYEQYF. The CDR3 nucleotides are TGTGCCAGCAGTTTTCTTAGTAGCGGAAACTACGAGCAGTACTTC.

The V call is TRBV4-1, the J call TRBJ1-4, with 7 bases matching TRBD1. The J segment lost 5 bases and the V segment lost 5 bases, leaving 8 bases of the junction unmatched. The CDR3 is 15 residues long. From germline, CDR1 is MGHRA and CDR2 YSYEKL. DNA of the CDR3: TGCGCCAGCAGCATTGAGGGACAGTCGAATGAAAAACTGTTTTTT. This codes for CASSIEGQSNEKLFF.

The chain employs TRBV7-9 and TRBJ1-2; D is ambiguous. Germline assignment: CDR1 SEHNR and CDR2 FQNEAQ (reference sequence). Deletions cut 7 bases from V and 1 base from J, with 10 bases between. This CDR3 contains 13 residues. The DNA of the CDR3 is TGTGCCAGCAACTCCGTTTTTAACTATGGCTACACCTTC. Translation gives CASNSVFNYGYTF.

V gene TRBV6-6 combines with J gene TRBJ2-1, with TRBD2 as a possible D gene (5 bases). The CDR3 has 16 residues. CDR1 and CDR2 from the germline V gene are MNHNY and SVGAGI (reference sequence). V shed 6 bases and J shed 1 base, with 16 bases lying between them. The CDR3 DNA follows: TGTGCCAGCAGACCCCCCGGGGTAAGGTCCTACAATGAGCAGTTCTTC. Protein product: CASRPPGVRSYNEQFF.

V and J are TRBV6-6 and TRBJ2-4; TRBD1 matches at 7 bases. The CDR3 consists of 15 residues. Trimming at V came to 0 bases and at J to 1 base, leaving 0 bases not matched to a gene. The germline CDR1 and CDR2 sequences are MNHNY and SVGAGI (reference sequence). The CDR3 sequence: CASSYSTGAKNIQYF. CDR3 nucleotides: TGTGCCAGCAGTTACTCGACAGGGGCCAAAAACATTCAGTACTTC.

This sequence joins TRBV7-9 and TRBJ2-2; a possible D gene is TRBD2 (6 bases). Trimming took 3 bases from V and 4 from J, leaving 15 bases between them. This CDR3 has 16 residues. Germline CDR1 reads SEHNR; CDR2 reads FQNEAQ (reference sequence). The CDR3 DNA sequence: TGTGCCAGCAGCTTTGGGCAGGGAGGATCCACCGGGGAGCTGTTTTTT. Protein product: CASSFGQGGSTGELFF.

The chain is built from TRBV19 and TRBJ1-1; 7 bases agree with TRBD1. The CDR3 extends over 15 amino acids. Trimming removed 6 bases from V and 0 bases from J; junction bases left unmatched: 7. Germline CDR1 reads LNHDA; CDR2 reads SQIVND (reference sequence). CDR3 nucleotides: TGTGCCAGTAGGGTGGCAGGGGGAATGAACACTGAAGCTTTCTTT. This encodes CASRVAGGMNTEAFF.

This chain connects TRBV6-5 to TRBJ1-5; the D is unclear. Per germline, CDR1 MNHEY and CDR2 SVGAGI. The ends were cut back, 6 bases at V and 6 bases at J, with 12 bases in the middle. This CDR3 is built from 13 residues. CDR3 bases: TGTGCCAGCAGCGGCTACCGGGGTCAGCCCCAGCATTTT. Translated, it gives CASSGYRGQPQHF.

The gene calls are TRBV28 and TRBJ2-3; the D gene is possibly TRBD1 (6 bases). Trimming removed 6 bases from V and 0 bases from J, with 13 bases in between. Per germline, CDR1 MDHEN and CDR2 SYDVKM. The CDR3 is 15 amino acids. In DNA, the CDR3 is TGTGCCAGCAGCCCAGGGGTCGGTAGCACAGATACGCAGTATTTT. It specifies CASSPGVGSTDTQYF. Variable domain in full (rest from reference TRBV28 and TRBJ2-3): DVKVTQSSRYLVKRTGEKVFLECVQDMDHENMFWYRQDPGLGLRLIYFSYDVKMKEKGDIPEGYSVSREKKERFSLILESASTNQTSMYLCASSPGVGSTDTQYFGPGTRLTVL.

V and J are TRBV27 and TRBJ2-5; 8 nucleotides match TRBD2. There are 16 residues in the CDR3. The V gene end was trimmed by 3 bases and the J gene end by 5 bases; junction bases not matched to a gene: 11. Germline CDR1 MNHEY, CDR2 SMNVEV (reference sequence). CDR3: CASSLVLPGGMETQYF. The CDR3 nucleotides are TGTGCCAGCAGTTTGGTCCTTCCGGGGGGGATGGAGACCCAGTACTTC.

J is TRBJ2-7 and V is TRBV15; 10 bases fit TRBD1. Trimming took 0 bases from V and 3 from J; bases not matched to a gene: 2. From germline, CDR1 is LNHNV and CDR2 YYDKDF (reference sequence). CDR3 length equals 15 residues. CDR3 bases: TGTGCCACCAGCAGAGAGCGGGACAGGGGCTACGAGCAGTACTTC. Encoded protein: CATSRERDRGYEQYF.

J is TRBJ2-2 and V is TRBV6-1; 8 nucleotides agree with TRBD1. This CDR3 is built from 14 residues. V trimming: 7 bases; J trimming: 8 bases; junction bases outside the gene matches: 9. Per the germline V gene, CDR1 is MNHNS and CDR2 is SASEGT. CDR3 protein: CASTHDRGLGELFF. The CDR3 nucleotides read TGTGCCAGCACCCATGACAGGGGATTGGGGGAGCTGTTTTTT.

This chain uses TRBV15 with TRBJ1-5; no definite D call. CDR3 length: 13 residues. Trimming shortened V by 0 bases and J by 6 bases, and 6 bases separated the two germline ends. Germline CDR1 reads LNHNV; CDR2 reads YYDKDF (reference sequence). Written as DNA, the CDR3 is TGTGCCACCAGCAGAGAACCCGGTCAGCCCCAGCATTTT. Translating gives CATSREPGQPQHF. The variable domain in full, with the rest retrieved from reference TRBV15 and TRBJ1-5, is DAMVIQNPRYQVTQFGKPVTLSCSQTLNHNVMYWYQQKSSQAPKLLFHYYDKDFNNEADTPDNFQSRRPNTSFCFLDIRSPGLGDTAMYLCATSREPGQPQHFGDGTRLSIL.